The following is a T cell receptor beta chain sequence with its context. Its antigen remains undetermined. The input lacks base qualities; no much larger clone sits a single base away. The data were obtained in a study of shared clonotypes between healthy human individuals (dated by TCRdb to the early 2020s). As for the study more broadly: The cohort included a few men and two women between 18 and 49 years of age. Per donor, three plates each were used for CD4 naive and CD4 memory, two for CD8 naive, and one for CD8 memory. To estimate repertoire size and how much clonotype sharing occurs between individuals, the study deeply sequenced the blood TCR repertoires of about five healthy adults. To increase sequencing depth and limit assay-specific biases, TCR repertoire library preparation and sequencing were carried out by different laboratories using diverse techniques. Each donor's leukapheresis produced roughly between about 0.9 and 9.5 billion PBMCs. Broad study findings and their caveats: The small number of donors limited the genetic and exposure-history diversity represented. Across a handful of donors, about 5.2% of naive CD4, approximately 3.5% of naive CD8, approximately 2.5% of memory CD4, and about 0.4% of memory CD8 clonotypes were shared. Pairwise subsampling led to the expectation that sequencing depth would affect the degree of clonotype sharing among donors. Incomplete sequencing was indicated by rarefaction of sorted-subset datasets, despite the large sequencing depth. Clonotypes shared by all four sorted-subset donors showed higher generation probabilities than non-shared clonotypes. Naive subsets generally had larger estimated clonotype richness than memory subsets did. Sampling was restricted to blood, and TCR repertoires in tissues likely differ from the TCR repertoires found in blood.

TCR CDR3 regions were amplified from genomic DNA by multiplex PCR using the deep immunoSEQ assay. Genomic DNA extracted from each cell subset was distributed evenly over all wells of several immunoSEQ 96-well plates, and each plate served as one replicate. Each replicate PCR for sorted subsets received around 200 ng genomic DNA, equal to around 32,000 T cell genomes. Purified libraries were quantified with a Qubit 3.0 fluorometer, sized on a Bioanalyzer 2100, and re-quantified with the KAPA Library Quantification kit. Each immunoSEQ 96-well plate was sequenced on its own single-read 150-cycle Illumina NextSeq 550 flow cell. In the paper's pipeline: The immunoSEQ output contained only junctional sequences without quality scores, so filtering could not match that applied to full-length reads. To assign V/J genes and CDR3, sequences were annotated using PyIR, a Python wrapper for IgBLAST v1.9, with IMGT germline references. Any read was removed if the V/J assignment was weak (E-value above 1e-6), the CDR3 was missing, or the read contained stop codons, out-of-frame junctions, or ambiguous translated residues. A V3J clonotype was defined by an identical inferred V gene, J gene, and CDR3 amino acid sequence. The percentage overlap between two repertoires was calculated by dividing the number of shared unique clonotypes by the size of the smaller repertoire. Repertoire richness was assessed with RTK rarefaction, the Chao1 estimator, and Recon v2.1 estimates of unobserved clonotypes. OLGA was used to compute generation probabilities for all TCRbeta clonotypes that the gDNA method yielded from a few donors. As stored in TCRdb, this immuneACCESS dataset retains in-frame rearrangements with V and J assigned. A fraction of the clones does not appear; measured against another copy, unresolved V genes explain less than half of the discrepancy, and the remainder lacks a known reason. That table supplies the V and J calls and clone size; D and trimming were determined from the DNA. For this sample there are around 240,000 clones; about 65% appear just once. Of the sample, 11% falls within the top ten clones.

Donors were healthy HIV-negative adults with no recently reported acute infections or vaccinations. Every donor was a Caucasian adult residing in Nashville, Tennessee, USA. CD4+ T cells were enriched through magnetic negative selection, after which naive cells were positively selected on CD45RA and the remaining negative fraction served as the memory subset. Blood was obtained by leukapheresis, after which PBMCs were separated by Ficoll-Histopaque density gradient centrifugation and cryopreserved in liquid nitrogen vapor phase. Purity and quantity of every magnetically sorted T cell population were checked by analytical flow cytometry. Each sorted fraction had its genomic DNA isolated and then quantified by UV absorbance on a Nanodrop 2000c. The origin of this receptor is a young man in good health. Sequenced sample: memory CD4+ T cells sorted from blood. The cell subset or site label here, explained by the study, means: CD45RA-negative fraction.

At the DNA level, the sequence is TGTGCCAGCAAAGACTTAGAGCAGTTCTTC. It codes for CASKDLEQFF. The chain couples TRBV2 to TRBJ2-1; the D segment cannot be called with confidence. The junction shows trimming of 7 bases on V and 10 bases on J, plus 8 bases between the germline ends. The CDR3, from cysteine to phenylalanine, totals 10 residues. Only the CDR3 portion is preserved as DNA: 30 bases, with reading frame beginning at the first base. CDR1 and CDR2 were assigned from the germline V gene as SNHLY and FYNNEI.